The 32 T cell receptor beta chains below were found in one sample sequenced in a study of CXCR3-negative and CXCR3-positive naive CD8 T cells. General study findings and limits: More hydrophobic TRB CDR3s occurred in CXCR3-positive than in CXCR3-negative naive cells.

These receptors lack a known antigen. Through 5' RACE with UMI labels, the TRB cDNA libraries were prepared. After re-calling the 5' RACE reads, TCRdb lists one entry per CDR3 protein, DNA absent. The repertoire shows roughly 59,000 distinct CDR3 sequences; the top ten hold 0.55% to 0.85%. Sequencing was done on a sample of naive CXCR3+ CD8+ T cells from blood. As for subset: CD45RO-CCR7+CD27+CD95- naive CD8+ T cells expressing CXCR3 (TNR3+). The receptor set was obtained from a human donor in good health. Some clones in this sample may be carry-over from other donors' samples.

V usage is TRBV12-3 or TRBV12-4 and J usage is TRBJ2-7. This CDR3 spans 14 amino acids. The CDR3 spells CASSLHGGSYEQYF.

The chain employs TRBV4-3 and TRBJ2-7. From germline, CDR1 is LGHNA and CDR2 YSLEER. The CDR3 has 14 residues. The CDR3 sequence is CASSQDPATYEQYF.

The chain links TRBV12-3 or TRBV12-4 to TRBJ2-5; TCRdb lists TRBD1, though no DNA is available to test this call. The CDR3 covers 13 residues. The CDR3 is CASRTGAQETQYF.

V gene TRBV7-8 combines with J gene TRBJ2-6. CDR3 length: 17 residues. Germline CDR1 SGHVS, CDR2 FQNEAQ. The CDR3 protein is CASSFWPLSSGANVLTF.

The chain carries TRBV4-2 and TRBJ2-7; without DNA, the TCRdb call of TRBD1 cannot be checked. Germline values: CDR1 LGHNA, CDR2 YNFKEQ. The length of the CDR3 is 15 residues. The CDR3 here is CASSQEQGPSYEQYF.

The V and J genes are TRBV28 and TRBJ2-1. CDR1 MDHEN and CDR2 SYDVKM come from the germline V gene. The CDR3 sequence is 12 residues long. The CDR3 is CASSLRWVEQFF.

This chain connects TRBV20-1 to TRBJ2-1; TCRdb's assignment of TRBD2 cannot be checked, as there is no DNA. The CDR3 is 16 residues long. The V gene's germline CDR1 is DFQATT and CDR2 SNEGSKA (reference sequence). CDR3 loop: CSARDLAGVSYNEQFF.

The rearrangement uses TRBV13 and TRBJ1-2. CDR1 and CDR2 from the germline V gene are PRHDT and FYEKMQ (reference sequence). CDR3 size: 14 residues. The chain's CDR3 is CASSQTPGNYGYTF. The full variable domain, completed using reference TRBV13 and TRBJ1-2, is AAGVIQSPRHLIKEKRETATLKCYPIPRHDTVYWYQQGPGQDPQFLISFYEKMQSDKGSIPDRFSAQQFSDYHSELNMSSLELGDSALYFCASSQTPGNYGYTFGSGTRLTVV.

The rearrangement uses TRBV7-2 and TRBJ2-1. Per germline, CDR1 SGHTA and CDR2 FQGNSA. The CDR3 runs to 16 residues. CDR3 sequence: CASSLSLARSYNEQFF.

The chain uses TRBV9 and TRBJ1-2; checking the TCRdb D call of TRBD1 is not possible without DNA. There are 15 residues in the CDR3. CDR1 SGDLS and CDR2 YYNGEE come from the germline V gene. The chain's CDR3 is CASSVEPGPNYGYTF.

The chain carries TRBV29-1 and TRBJ2-3; TCRdb gives TRBD2 as the D gene, but with no DNA this cannot be confirmed. The CDR3 covers 16 residues. CDR1 and CDR2 (germline): SQVTM, ANQGSEA. The CDR3 reads CSVEGGLADLTDTQYF.

J is TRBJ1-2 and V is TRBV29-1; TCRdb's D call, TRBD1, is unchecked because there is no DNA. Germline loops: CDR1 SQVTM, CDR2 ANQGSEA. There are 13 residues in the CDR3. CDR3 amino acids: CSVEDLRDYGYTF.

The gene calls are TRBV20-1 and TRBJ1-4. Germline V gene lookup returns CDR1 DFQATT and CDR2 SNEGSKA (reference sequence). The CDR3 totals 17 residues. This CDR3 is CSALSGRGSWWDEKLFF.

The chain carries TRBV6-2 or TRBV6-3 and TRBJ1-2; TCRdb outputs TRBD1, but without DNA this stays unchecked. CDR1 and CDR2 (germline): MNHEY, SVGEGT. This CDR3 spans 13 amino acids. CDR3 protein: CASTAAGEYGYTF.

The gene calls are TRBV6-6 and TRBJ2-4. The CDR3 has 15 residues. Per germline, CDR1 MNHNY and CDR2 SVGAGI (reference sequence). CDR3 region: CASSYQDVAKNIQYF.

J is TRBJ1-2 and V is TRBV29-1. Germline CDR1 SQVTM, CDR2 ANQGSEA. The CDR3 covers 13 residues. The CDR3 is CSVVSGGIYGYTF.

The CDR3 is CASSEGGGAYEQYF. The rearrangement joins TRBV9 to TRBJ2-7; as DNA is missing, the TRBD1 call by TCRdb cannot be tested. CDR3 length: 14 amino acids. The V gene's germline CDR1 is SGDLS and CDR2 YYNGEE.

The chain carries TRBV4-1 and TRBJ2-7; TCRdb indicates TRBD1, and absent DNA this call remains unverified. In germline, CDR1 is MGHRA, CDR2 YSYEKL. This CDR3 is 13 amino acids long. The CDR3 sequence is CASSQTWGYEQYF.

V and J are TRBV29-1 and TRBJ2-1. CDR1 is SQVTM and CDR2 is ANQGSEA in the germline V gene. The CDR3 runs 13 residues. The CDR3 sequence is CSVEDWTYNEQFF.

The chain is built from TRBV11-2 and TRBJ2-2; TCRdb's D gene call, TRBD2, goes unchecked for lack of DNA. This CDR3 is built from 16 residues. CDR1 is SGHAT, CDR2 FQNNGV, per germline. CDR3 sequence: CASSLFRGPYTGELFF.

The gene calls are TRBV29-1 and TRBJ2-7; TCRdb's D gene call, TRBD1, goes unchecked for lack of DNA. Germline V gene sequence: CDR1 SQVTM, CDR2 ANQGSEA. This CDR3 spans 12 amino acids. The CDR3: CSADRGQDEQYF.

The chain is built from TRBV28 and TRBJ2-1; absent DNA, TCRdb's TRBD1 call cannot be checked. Germline CDR1 and CDR2: MDHEN and SYDVKM. CDR3 length equals 16 residues. CDR3: CASSPRTGQGLNEQFF. The whole variable domain, filled in from reference TRBV28 and TRBJ2-1, reads DVKVTQSSRYLVKRTGEKVFLECVQDMDHENMFWYRQDPGLGLRLIYFSYDVKMKEKGDIPEGYSVSREKKERFSLILESASTNQTSMYLCASSPRTGQGLNEQFFGPGTRLTVL.

V is TRBV29-1 and J is TRBJ2-7; TCRdb's D call, TRBD2, is unchecked because there is no DNA. CDR1 is SQVTM, CDR2 ANQGSEA, per germline. The CDR3 has 11 amino acids. The CDR3: CSVGWDHEQYF.

The chain carries TRBV7-9 and TRBJ2-5; the D call from TCRdb, TRBD1, cannot be confirmed without DNA. Germline V gives CDR1 SEHNR, CDR2 FQNEAQ (reference sequence). The CDR3 length is 15 residues. CDR3 in amino acids: CASSGLRGEEETQYF.

This chain connects TRBV29-1 to TRBJ2-7; TCRdb calls TRBD2, which cannot be checked without DNA. The germline V gene encodes CDR1 SQVTM and CDR2 ANQGSEA. The CDR3 extends over 14 amino acids. CDR3 in amino acids: CSVEGGSVSYEQYF.

V gene TRBV27 combines with J gene TRBJ2-1; the TCRdb call, TRBD1, lacks DNA for checking. Looked up from germline, CDR1 is MNHEY and CDR2 is SMNVEV (reference sequence). The CDR3 is made up of 15 amino acids. CDR3 residues: CASSPGGAGYNEQFF.

This chain's CDR3 is CASSPGDTYEQYF. The rearrangement uses TRBV3-1 and TRBJ2-7; checking the TCRdb D call of TRBD1 is not possible without DNA. Germline V gene data show CDR1 as LGHDT and CDR2 as YNNKEL (reference sequence). The CDR3 is made up of 13 amino acids.

The chain is built from TRBV27 and TRBJ2-1; the D call from TCRdb, TRBD1, cannot be confirmed without DNA. CDR3 size: 15 residues. Germline CDR1 reads MNHEY; CDR2 reads SMNVEV (reference sequence). CDR3 region: CASSIGTGGYNEQFF.

The genes are TRBV7-8 and TRBJ1-3; TCRdb's assignment of TRBD1 cannot be checked, as there is no DNA. The germline CDR1 and CDR2 sequences are SGHVS and FQNEAQ. The CDR3 sequence is 21 residues long. The CDR3 reads CASSLFTTTLGQGPSGNTIYF. Complete variable domain (other parts from reference TRBV7-8 and TRBJ1-3): GAGVSQSPRYKVAKRGQDVALRCDPISGHVSLFWYQQALGQGPEFLTYFQNEAQLDKSGLPSDRFFAERPEGSVSTLKIQRTQQEDSAVYLCASSLFTTTLGQGPSGNTIYFGEGSWLTVV.

The chain couples TRBV9 to TRBJ2-1; TCRdb gives TRBD1 as the D gene, but with no DNA this cannot be confirmed. This CDR3 spans 15 amino acids. CDR1 is SGDLS and CDR2 is YYNGEE in the germline V gene. CDR3 amino acids: CASSVAWGSYNEQFF.

J is TRBJ2-3 and V is TRBV10-3; the D gene TCRdb calls, TRBD1, cannot be checked with no DNA. This CDR3 region has 15 residues. Germline V gives CDR1 ENHRY, CDR2 SYGVKD. CDR3 loop: CAISQRDREVDTQYF.

J is TRBJ2-7 and V is TRBV29-1; TCRdb designates TRBD1, a call that cannot be tested without DNA. Germline V lookup: CDR1 SQVTM, CDR2 ANQGSEA. CDR3 length equals 13 residues. The chain's CDR3 is CSVGTGISGEQYF.